This T cell receptor beta chain was found in a study of PD-L1 blockade in urothelial cancer. Across the study: Patients initiated atezolizumab around 2014 at 1,200 mg intravenously every 3 weeks. About nine tenths of the roughly 30 patients were men who had bladder-origin urothelial cancer. It was at 3 weeks (second dose) and 6 weeks after treatment start that blood was analyzed. Peripheral blood specimens exhibited a median yield of about 140,000 T cells.

The CDR3 loop spans 15 amino acids. The ends were cut back, 2 bases at V and 1 base at J, with 9 bases in the middle. CDR1 MNHEY and CDR2 SMNVEV come from the germline V gene (reference sequence). The protocol was immunoSEQ multiplex PCR, while the TCRdb copy is restricted to in-frame clones and leaves out a portion. Of some 63,000 clones listed, roughly 79% are singletons. Specified time point: pretreatment peripheral blood. The TCR comes from a man aged 70-80 years with urothelial cancer. The chain couples TRBV27 to TRBJ1-5; TRBD1 is a possible D gene (6 bases). Material: PBMCs, obtained around atezolizumab (anti-PD-L1) treatment. The CDR3 sequence: CASSLTGSSNQPQHF. CDR3 nucleotides: TGTGCCAGCAGTTTAACAGGGTCGAGCAATCAGCCCCAGCATTTT.